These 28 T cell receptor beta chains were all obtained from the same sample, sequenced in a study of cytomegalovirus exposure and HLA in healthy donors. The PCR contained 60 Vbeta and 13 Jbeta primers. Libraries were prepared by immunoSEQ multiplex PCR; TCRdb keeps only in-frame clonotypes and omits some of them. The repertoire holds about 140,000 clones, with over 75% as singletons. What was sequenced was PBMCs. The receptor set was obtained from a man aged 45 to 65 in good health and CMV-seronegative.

The CDR3 here is CASSYLQGFEKLFF. The DNA of the CDR3 is TGTGCCAGCAGTTACTTACAGGGCTTTGAAAAACTGTTTTTT. The chain recombines TRBV6-5 with TRBJ1-4; perhaps TRBD1 as D (6 bases). The CDR3 consists of 14 residues. V was pared by 1 base and J by 7 bases, with 10 bases between. The germline V gene has CDR1 MNHEY and CDR2 SVGAGI.

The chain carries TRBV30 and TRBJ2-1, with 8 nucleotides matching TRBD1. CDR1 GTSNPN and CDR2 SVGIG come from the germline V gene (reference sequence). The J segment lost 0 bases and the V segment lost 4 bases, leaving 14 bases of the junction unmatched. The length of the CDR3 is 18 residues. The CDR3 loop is CAWTTDRALASSYNEQFF. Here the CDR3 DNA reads TGTGCCTGGACGACGGACAGGGCCTTGGCGAGCTCCTACAATGAGCAGTTCTTC.

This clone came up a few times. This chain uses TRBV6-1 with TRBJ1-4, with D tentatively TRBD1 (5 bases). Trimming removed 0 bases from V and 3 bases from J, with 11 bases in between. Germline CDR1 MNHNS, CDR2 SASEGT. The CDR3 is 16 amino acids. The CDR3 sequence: CASSEAAGIANEKLFF. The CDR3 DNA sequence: TGTGCCAGCAGTGAAGCGGCAGGGATAGCTAATGAAAAACTGTTTTTT.

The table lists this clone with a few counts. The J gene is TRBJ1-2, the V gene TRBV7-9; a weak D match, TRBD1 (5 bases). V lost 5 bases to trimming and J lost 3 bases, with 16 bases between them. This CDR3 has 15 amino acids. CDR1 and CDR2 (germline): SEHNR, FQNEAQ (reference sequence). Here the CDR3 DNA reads TGTGCCAGCAGCGCAGACGGAGAAGGGGACTATGGCTACACCTTC. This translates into CASSADGEGDYGYTF.

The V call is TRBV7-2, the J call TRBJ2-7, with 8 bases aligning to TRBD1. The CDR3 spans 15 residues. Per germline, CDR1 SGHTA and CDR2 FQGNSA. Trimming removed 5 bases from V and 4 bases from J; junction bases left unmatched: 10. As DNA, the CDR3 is TGTGCCAGCAGCACCTCAGGACAGGGTGGGTACGAGCAGTACTTC. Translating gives CASSTSGQGGYEQYF.

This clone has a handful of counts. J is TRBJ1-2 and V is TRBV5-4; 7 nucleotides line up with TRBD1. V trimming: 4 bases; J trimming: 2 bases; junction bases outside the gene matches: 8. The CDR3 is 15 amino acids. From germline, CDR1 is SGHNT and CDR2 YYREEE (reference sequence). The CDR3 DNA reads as TGTGCCAGCAGCGAACAGGGGTTGGGGAACTATGGCTACACCTTC. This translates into CASSEQGLGNYGYTF.

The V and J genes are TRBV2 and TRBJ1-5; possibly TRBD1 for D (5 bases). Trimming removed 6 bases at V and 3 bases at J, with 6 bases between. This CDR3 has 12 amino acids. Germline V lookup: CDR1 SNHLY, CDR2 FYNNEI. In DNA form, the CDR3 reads TGTGCCAGCAGGACAGACAATCAGCCCCAGCATTTT. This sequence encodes CASRTDNQPQHF.

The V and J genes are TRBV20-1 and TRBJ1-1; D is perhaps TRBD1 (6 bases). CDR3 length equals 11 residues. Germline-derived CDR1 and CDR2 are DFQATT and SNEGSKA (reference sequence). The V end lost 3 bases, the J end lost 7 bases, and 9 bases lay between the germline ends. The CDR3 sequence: CSARDSFEAFF. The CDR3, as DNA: TGCAGTGCTAGGGACAGTTTTGAAGCTTTCTTT.

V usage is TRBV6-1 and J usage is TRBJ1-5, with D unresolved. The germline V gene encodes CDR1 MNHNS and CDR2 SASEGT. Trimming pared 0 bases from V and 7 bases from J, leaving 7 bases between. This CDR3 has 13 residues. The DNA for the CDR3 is TGTGCCAGCAGTGAAGCGCGAGGGCAGCCCCAGCATTTT. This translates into CASSEARGQPQHF.

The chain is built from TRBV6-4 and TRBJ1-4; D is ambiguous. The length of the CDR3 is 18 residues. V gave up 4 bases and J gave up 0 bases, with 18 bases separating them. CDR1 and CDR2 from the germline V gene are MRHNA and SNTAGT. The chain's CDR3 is CASSGLSAWNPTNEKLFF. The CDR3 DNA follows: TGTGCCAGCAGTGGCCTCAGCGCCTGGAATCCAACTAATGAAAAACTGTTTTTT.

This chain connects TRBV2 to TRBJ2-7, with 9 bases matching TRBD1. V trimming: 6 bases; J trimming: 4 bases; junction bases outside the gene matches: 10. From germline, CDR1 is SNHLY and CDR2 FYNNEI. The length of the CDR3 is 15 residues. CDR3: CASRQDRGYEYEQYF. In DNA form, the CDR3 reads TGTGCCAGCAGGCAGGACAGGGGCTACGAGTACGAGCAGTACTTC.

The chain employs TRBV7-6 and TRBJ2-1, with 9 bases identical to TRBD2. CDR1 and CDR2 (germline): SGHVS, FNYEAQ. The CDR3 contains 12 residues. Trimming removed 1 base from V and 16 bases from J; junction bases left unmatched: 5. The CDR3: CASSLGLAVEFF. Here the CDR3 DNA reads TGTGCCAGCAGCTTAGGACTAGCGGTTGAATTCTTC.

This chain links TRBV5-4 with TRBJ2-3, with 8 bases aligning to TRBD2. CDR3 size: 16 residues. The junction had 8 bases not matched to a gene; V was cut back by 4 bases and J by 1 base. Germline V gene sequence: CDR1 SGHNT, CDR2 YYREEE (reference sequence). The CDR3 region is CASSPFSGTRTDTQYF. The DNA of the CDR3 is TGTGCCAGCAGCCCGTTTAGCGGGACCCGCACAGATACGCAGTATTTT. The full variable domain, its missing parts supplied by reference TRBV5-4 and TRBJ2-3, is ETGVTQSPTHLIKTRGQQVTLRCSSQSGHNTVSWYQQALGQGPQFIFQYYREEENGRGNFPPRFSGLQFPNYSSELNVNALELDDSALYLCASSPFSGTRTDTQYFGPGTRLTVL.

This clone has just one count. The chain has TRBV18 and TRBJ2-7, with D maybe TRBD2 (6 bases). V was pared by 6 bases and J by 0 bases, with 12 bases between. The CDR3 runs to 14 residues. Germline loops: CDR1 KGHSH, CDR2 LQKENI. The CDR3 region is CASSPSGGSYEQYF. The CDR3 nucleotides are TGTGCCAGCTCCCCCTCCGGGGGCTCCTACGAGCAGTACTTC. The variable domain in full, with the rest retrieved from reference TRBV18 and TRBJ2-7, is NAGVMQNPRHLVRRRGQEARLRCSPMKGHSHVYWYRQLPEEGLKFMVYLQKENIIDESGMPKERFSAEFPKEGPSILRIQQVVRGDSAAYFCASSPSGGSYEQYFGPGTRLTVT.

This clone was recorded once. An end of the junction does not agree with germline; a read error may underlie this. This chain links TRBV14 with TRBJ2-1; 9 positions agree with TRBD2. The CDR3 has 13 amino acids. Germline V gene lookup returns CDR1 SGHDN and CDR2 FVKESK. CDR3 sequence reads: CASTQLAGNEQFF. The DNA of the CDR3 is TGTGCCAGCACCCAACTAGCGGGCAATGAGCAGTTCTTC.

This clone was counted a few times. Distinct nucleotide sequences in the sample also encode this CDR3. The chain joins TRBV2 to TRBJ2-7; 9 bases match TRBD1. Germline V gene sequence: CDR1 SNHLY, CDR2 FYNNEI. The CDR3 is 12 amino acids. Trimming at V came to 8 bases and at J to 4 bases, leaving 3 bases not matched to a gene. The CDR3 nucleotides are TGTGCCAGCCGGGACAGGGTATACGAGCAGTACTTC. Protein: CASRDRVYEQYF.

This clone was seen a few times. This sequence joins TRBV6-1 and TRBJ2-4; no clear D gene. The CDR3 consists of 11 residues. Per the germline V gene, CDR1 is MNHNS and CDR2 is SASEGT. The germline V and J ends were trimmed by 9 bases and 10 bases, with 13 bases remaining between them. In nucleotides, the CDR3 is TGTGCCAGTGTCTCCAGTTTAATTCAGTACTTC. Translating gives CASVSSLIQYF.

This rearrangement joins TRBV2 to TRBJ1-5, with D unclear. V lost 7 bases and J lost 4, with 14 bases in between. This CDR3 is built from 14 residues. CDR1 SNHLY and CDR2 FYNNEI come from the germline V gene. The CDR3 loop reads CASTPQYGNQPQHF. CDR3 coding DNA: TGTGCCAGCACGCCCCAATACGGTAATCAGCCCCAGCATTTT.

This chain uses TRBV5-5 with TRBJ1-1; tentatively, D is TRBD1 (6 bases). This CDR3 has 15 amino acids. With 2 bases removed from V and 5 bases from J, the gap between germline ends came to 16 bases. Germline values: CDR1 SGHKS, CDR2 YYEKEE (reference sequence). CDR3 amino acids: CASSFRWGQGTEAFF. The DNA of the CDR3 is TGTGCCAGCAGCTTTCGGTGGGGGCAGGGGACTGAAGCTTTCTTT.

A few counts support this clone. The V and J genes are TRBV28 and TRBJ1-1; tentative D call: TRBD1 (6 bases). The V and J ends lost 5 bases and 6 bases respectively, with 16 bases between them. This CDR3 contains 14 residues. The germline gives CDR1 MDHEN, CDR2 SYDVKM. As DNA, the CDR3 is TGTGCCAGCAGTCCGGCCAGGGGAGTCCCTGAAGCTTTCTTT. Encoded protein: CASSPARGVPEAFF.

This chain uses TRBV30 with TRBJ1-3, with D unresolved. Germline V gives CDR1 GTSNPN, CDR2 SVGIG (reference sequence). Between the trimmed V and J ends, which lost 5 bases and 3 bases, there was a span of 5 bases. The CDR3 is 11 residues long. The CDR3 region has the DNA TGTGCCTGGGACATTGGAAACACCATATATTTT. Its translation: CAWDIGNTIYF.

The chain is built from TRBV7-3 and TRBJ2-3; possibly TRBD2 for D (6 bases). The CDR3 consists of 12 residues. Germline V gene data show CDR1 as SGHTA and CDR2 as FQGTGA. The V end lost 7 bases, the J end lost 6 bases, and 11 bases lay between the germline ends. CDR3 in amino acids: CASNNRGDTQYF. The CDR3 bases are TGTGCCAGCAACAACCGGGGGGATACGCAGTATTTT.

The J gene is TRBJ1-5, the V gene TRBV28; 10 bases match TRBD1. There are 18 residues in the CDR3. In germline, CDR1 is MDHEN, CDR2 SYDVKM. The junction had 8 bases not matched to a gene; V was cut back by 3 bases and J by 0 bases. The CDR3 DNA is TGTGCCAGCAGTTTGCCGACAGGGGGCTCTACTAGCAATCAGCCCCAGCATTTT. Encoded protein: CASSLPTGGSTSNQPQHF.

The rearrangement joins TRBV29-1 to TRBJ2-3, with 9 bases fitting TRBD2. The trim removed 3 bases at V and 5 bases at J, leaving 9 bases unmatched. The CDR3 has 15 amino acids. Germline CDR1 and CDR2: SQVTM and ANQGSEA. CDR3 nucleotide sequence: TGCAGCGTTGAGGTCGCTAGCGGGGAGGGAGATACGCAGTATTTT. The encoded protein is CSVEVASGEGDTQYF.

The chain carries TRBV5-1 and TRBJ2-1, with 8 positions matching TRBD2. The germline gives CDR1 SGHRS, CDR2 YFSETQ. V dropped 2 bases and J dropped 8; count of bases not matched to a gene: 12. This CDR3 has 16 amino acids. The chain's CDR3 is CASSLIAGGPWDEQFF. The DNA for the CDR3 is TGCGCCAGCAGCTTAATTGCGGGGGGCCCATGGGATGAGCAGTTCTTC.

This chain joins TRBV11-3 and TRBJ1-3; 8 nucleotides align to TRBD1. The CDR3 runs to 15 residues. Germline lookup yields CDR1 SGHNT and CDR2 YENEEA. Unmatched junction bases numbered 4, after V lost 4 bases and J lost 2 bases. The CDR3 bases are TGTGCCAGCAGCTACAGGGGGAGGCCTGGAAACACCATATATTTT. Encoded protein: CASSYRGRPGNTIYF.

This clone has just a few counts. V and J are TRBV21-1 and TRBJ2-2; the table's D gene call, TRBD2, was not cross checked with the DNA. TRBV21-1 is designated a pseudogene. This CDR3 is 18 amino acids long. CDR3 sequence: CASSSQGRAGGNTGELFF. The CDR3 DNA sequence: TGTGCCAGCAGCTCCCAAGGTCGCGCGGGGGGGAACACCGGGGAGCTGTTTTTT.

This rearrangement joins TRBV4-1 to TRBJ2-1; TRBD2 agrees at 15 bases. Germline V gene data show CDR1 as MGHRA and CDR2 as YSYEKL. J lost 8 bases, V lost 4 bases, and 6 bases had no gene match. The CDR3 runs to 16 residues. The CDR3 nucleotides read TGCGCCAGCAGCCGCTGGACTAGCGGGGGGGCCGATGAGCAGTTCTTC. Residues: CASSRWTSGGADEQFF.